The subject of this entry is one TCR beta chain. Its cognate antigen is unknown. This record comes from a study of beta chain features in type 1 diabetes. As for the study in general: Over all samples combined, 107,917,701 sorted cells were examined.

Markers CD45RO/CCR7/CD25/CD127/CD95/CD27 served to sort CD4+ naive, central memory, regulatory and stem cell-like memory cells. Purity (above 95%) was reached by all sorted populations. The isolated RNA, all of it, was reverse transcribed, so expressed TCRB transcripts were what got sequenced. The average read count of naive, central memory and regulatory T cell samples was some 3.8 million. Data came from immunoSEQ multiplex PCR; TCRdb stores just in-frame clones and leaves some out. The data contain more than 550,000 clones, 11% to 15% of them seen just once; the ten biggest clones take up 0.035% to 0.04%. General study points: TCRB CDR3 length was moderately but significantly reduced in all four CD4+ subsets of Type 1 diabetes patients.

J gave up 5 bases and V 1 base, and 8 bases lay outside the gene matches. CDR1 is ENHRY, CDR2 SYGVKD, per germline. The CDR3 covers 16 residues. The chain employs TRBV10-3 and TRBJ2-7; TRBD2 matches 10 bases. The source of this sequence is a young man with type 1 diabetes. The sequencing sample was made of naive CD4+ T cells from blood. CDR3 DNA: TGTGCCATCAGTGAGTACCCTAGCGGGGGAACAGACGAGCAGTACTTC. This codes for CAISEYPSGGTDEQYF.